One sample yielded the 22 T cell receptor beta chains listed below, sequenced in a study of blood T cell repertoires in COVID-19. TCRdb's table, derived via immunoSEQ multiplex PCR, lists solely in-frame clones and lacks some. The repertoire consists of over 150,000 clones, with 80% to 90% occurring once and the leading ten covering 1.1%. The sample consisted of peripheral blood. All receptors derive from a man in his forties or fifties with acute or convalescent COVID-19.

J is TRBJ1-1 and V is TRBV30, with TRBD1 as a possible D gene (5 bases). Trimming removed 5 bases at V and 5 bases at J, with 18 bases between. The germline V gene encodes CDR1 GTSNPN and CDR2 SVGIG (reference sequence). The CDR3 totals 14 residues. DNA of the CDR3: TGTGCCTGGGACCCCGGGCAGGGTGGAACTGAAGCTTTCTTT. Amino acids: CAWDPGQGGTEAFF.

V is TRBV5-6 and J is TRBJ1-1, with D perhaps TRBD1 (5 bases). V shed 0 bases and J shed 4 bases, with 13 bases lying between them. The CDR3 is 15 amino acids. Germline V lookup: CDR1 SGHDT, CDR2 YYEEEE. CDR3 coding DNA: TGTGCCAGCAGCTTGGCCCCAGCAGGGCCCACTGAAGCTTTCTTT. Amino acids: CASSLAPAGPTEAFF.

The V call is TRBV4-1, the J call TRBJ1-1; no definite D call. V was pared by 8 bases and J by 5 bases, with 18 bases between. The CDR3 has 14 amino acids. CDR1 and CDR2 (germline): MGHRA, YSYEKL. This CDR3 is CASREIARETEAFF. Written as DNA, the CDR3 is TGCGCCAGCCGAGAAATCGCACGAGAGACTGAAGCTTTCTTT.

In this sample, this clone turned up a few times. The CDR3: CASSLGAGMGNTIYF. Here the CDR3 DNA reads TGTGCCAGCAGCTTGGGCGCGGGAATGGGGAACACCATATATTTT. The chain has TRBV5-4 and TRBJ1-3, with D uncertain. The V end lost 0 bases, the J end lost 7 bases, and 14 bases lay between the germline ends. The V gene's germline CDR1 is SGHNT and CDR2 YYREEE (reference sequence). The CDR3 has 15 amino acids.

V usage is TRBV27 and J usage is TRBJ1-2; TRBD1 matches 7 bases. From germline, CDR1 is MNHEY and CDR2 SMNVEV (reference sequence). Germline trimming cut 6 bases from V and 8 bases from J; bases unmatched to any gene: 12. The CDR3 spans 14 residues. CDR3 DNA sequence: TGTGCCAGCAGCTGGGGCAGGGGGTCCGACGGCTACACCTTC. This translates into CASSWGRGSDGYTF.

The sample holds a few counts of this clone. The same CDR3 can be traced to other DNA sequences in this sample. The chain is built from TRBV19 and TRBJ1-1, with D perhaps TRBD1 (6 bases). Per germline, CDR1 LNHDA and CDR2 SQIVND (reference sequence). CDR3 length equals 13 residues. The V and J ends lost 4 bases and 1 base respectively, with 7 bases between them. This chain's CDR3 is CASSTTGNTEAFF. CDR3 nucleotides: TGTGCCAGTAGTACGACAGGGAACACTGAAGCTTTCTTT. The full variable domain, completed using reference TRBV19 and TRBJ1-1, is DGGITQSPKYLFRKEGQNVTLSCEQNLNHDAMYWYRQDPGQGLRLIYYSQIVNDFQKGDIAEGYSVSREKKESFPLTVTSAQKNPTAFYLCASSTTGNTEAFFGQGTRLTVV.

This clone was picked up a small number of times. V gene TRBV19 combines with J gene TRBJ1-2; no definite D call. This CDR3 has 14 residues. Germline CDR1 reads LNHDA; CDR2 reads SQIVND (reference sequence). Trimming cost V 7 bases and J 0 bases, with 12 bases left between them. This chain's CDR3 is CASTYTFSNYGYTF. CDR3 DNA sequence: TGTGCCAGTACATACACCTTTTCTAACTATGGCTACACCTTC. Based on the CDR3 plus reference TRBV19 and TRBJ1-2, the full variable domain is DGGITQSPKYLFRKEGQNVTLSCEQNLNHDAMYWYRQDPGQGLRLIYYSQIVNDFQKGDIAEGYSVSREKKESFPLTVTSAQKNPTAFYLCASTYTFSNYGYTFGSGTRLTVV.

The chain employs TRBV3-1 (or the pseudogene TRBV3-2) and TRBJ1-6, with 8 bases matching TRBD1. This CDR3 spans 15 amino acids. V gave up 2 bases and J gave up 10 bases; unmatched junction bases: 7. CDR1 LGHDT and CDR2 YNNKEL come from the germline V gene (reference sequence). The CDR3 DNA reads as TGTGCCAGCAGCCAAACGGACAGGGAATCGTCACCCCTCCACTTT. Amino acids: CASSQTDRESSPLHF.

The chain recombines TRBV6-1 with TRBJ2-7, with 9 bases aligning to TRBD2. The germline gives CDR1 MNHNS, CDR2 SASEGT. The V segment lost 2 bases and the J segment 0 bases; nucleotides outside the gene matches: 2. There are 15 residues in the CDR3. The CDR3 region has the DNA TGTGCCAGCAGTGAACTAGCGGGGAGCTCCTACGAGCAGTACTTC. Encoded protein: CASSELAGSSYEQYF.

The table lists this clone with a few counts. This chain connects TRBV2 to TRBJ1-4; D is possibly TRBD1 (5 bases). This CDR3 contains 16 residues. Trimming cost V 7 bases and J 4 bases, with 19 bases left between them. The germline gives CDR1 SNHLY, CDR2 FYNNEI. The CDR3 nucleotides are TGTGCCAGCAACCCGACTCGGAGGGGAAATAATGAAAAACTGTTTTTT. Protein: CASNPTRRGNNEKLFF.

Only one count was recorded for this clone. The gene calls are TRBV18 and TRBJ1-1, with D maybe TRBD1 (5 bases). The CDR3 runs 15 residues. V was clipped by 4 bases and J by 2 bases, with 14 bases between them. Germline V CDR1 and CDR2: KGHSH, LQKENI. The CDR3 nucleotides are TGTGCCAGCTCACTGGCCCCAGGACAAAACACTGAAGCTTTCTTT. Amino acid sequence: CASSLAPGQNTEAFF. The complete variable domain, with remaining parts taken from reference TRBV18 and TRBJ1-1, reads NAGVMQNPRHLVRRRGQEARLRCSPMKGHSHVYWYRQLPEEGLKFMVYLQKENIIDESGMPKERFSAEFPKEGPSILRIQQVVRGDSAAYFCASSLAPGQNTEAFFGQGTRLTVV.

This chain joins TRBV5-1 and TRBJ1-2; 8 nucleotides match TRBD1. Germline V gives CDR1 SGHRS, CDR2 YFSETQ. V lost 0 bases to trimming and J lost 7 bases; unmatched junction nucleotides: 2. The CDR3 extends over 13 amino acids. The CDR3 loop reads CASSLGQGSGYTF. CDR3 in DNA: TGCGCCAGCAGCTTGGGACAGGGGTCTGGCTACACCTTC. The full variable domain, in which reference TRBV5-1 and TRBJ1-2 provide the parts outside the CDR3, is KAGVTQTPRYLIKTRGQQVTLSCSPISGHRSVSWYQQTPGQGLQFLFEYFSETQRNKGNFPGRFSGRQFSNSRSEMNVSTLELGDSALYLCASSLGQGSGYTFGSGTRLTVV.

The V and J genes are TRBV2 and TRBJ2-2; D call uncertain. Trimming cost V 4 bases and J 4 bases, with 10 bases left between them. The germline V gene has CDR1 SNHLY and CDR2 FYNNEI. This CDR3 contains 14 residues. DNA for the CDR3: TGTGCCAGCAGTGGCGGCGAGGCCACCGGGGAGCTGTTTTTT. The encoded protein is CASSGGEATGELFF.

V usage is TRBV7-9 and J usage is TRBJ1-6, with 10 bases matching TRBD1. With V trimmed by 4 bases and J by 11 bases, 8 bases remained unmatched. Germline CDR1 SEHNR, CDR2 FQNEAQ (reference sequence). The CDR3 covers 15 residues. The CDR3 reads CASSSEGQGLTPLHF. CDR3 bases: TGTGCCAGCAGCTCCGAGGGACAGGGGTTGACACCCCTCCACTTT. Complete variable domain (other parts from reference TRBV7-9 and TRBJ1-6): DTGVSQNPRHKITKRGQNVTFRCDPISEHNRLYWYRQTLGQGPEFLTYFQNEAQLEKSRLLSDRFSAERPKGSFSTLEIQRTEQGDSAMYLCASSSEGQGLTPLHFGNGTRLTVT.

The rearrangement uses TRBV5-6 and TRBJ1-6; D is perhaps TRBD1 (5 bases). The germline V gene has CDR1 SGHDT and CDR2 YYEEEE. The CDR3 runs 14 residues. The V gene lost 0 bases and the J gene lost 9 bases, with 10 bases spanning the gap. Here the CDR3 DNA reads TGTGCCAGCAGCTTGGAGCAGGGTGGTTCACCCCTCCACTTT. Its protein is CASSLEQGGSPLHF.

V usage is TRBV7-2 and J usage is TRBJ2-3, with TRBD2 matching over 9 bases. The germline V gene encodes CDR1 SGHTA and CDR2 FQGNSA. Trimming at V came to 3 bases and at J to 0 bases, leaving 7 bases not matched to a gene. There are 17 residues in the CDR3. The CDR3 loop reads CASSLGAGGPSTDTQYF. DNA of the CDR3: TGTGCCAGCAGCTTGGGGGCGGGGGGGCCTAGCACAGATACGCAGTATTTT.

This clone was counted between two and nine times. The chain carries TRBV3-1 (or the pseudogene TRBV3-2) and TRBJ1-2, with 9 positions matching TRBD1. The V gene end was trimmed by 4 bases and the J gene end by 5 bases; junction bases not matched to a gene: 8. This CDR3 contains 15 residues. Germline CDR1 is LGHDT and CDR2 is YNNKEL (reference sequence). In DNA, the CDR3 is TGTGCCAGCAGCCGTGGGACAGGGACTGGATATGGCTACACCTTC. Protein product: CASSRGTGTGYGYTF.

This chain joins TRBV11-2 and TRBJ2-6, with 7 nucleotides matching TRBD2. V was clipped by 5 bases and J by 1 base; unmatched bases: 5. CDR1 and CDR2 (germline): SGHAT, FQNNGV. The CDR3 spans 16 residues. Written as DNA, the CDR3 is TGTGCCAGCAGCCCCGGGGGGATATCTGGGGCCAACGTCCTGACTTTC. Translated: CASSPGGISGANVLTF.

The J gene is TRBJ2-1, the V gene TRBV30, with D possibly being TRBD2 (6 bases). There are 12 residues in the CDR3. Germline V gene lookup returns CDR1 GTSNPN and CDR2 SVGIG (reference sequence). Trimming left V 3 bases short and J 10 bases short, with 13 bases between. The CDR3 DNA is TGTGCCTGGAGCCGGGACTCTCAGGAGCAGTTCTTC. The encoded protein is CAWSRDSQEQFF.

This sequence joins TRBV14 and TRBJ2-5; perhaps TRBD2 as D (5 bases). V was clipped by 0 bases and J by 2 bases, with 10 bases between them. CDR1 is SGHDN and CDR2 is FVKESK in the germline V gene. The CDR3 contains 15 residues. The CDR3 DNA follows: TGTGCCAGCAGCCAAGATTGGGAGACTCAAGAGACCCAGTACTTC. Translation gives CASSQDWETQETQYF.

The gene calls are TRBV7-2 and TRBJ1-2; 9 nucleotides match TRBD1. Germline V gene sequence: CDR1 SGHTA, CDR2 FQGNSA. Germline trimming cut 7 bases from V and 4 bases from J; bases unmatched to any gene: 7. This CDR3 is built from 14 residues. CDR3 nucleotides: TGTGCCAGCAACCCGGACAGGGGAGGCTATGGCTACACCTTC. Its protein product is CASNPDRGGYGYTF.

This chain links TRBV5-1 with TRBJ1-3, with 7 bases aligning to TRBD1. Germline lookup yields CDR1 SGHRS and CDR2 YFSETQ. V was pared by 4 bases and J by 0 bases, with 4 bases of the junction left unmatched. CDR3 length: 15 residues. CDR3 loop: CASSHTGDSGNTIYF. The CDR3, as DNA: TGCGCCAGCAGCCATACAGGGGACTCTGGAAACACCATATATTTT.